Shown below are 22 T cell receptor beta chains from a single sample sequenced in a study of cytomegalovirus exposure and HLA in healthy donors. The PCR used 60 Vbeta and 13 Jbeta primers. Using immunoSEQ multiplex PCR, the repertoire was profiled, and TCRdb retains in-frame clones only, with some absent. Here the sample table reports tens of thousands of clones. The sequenced sample was PBMCs. These receptors originate from a man over 45 in good health and CMV-seronegative.

V gene TRBV9 combines with J gene TRBJ1-1; D gene ambiguous. The germline V gene has CDR1 SGDLS and CDR2 YYNGEE. The CDR3 runs to 14 residues. Trimming shortened V by 2 bases and J by 4 bases, and 12 bases separated the two germline ends. The CDR3 sequence is CASSVLEASTEAFF. CDR3 bases: TGTGCCAGCAGCGTGTTGGAGGCGAGCACTGAAGCTTTCTTT.

This chain links TRBV5-8 with TRBJ1-5, with TRBD1 matching over 8 bases. The V gene's germline CDR1 is SGHTS and CDR2 YDEGEE. Trimming at V came to 4 bases and at J to 0 bases, leaving 9 bases not matched to a gene. The CDR3 runs to 17 residues. CDR3 loop: CASSLPDRVYSNQPQHF. DNA of the CDR3: TGTGCCAGCAGCCTACCGGACAGGGTCTATAGCAATCAGCCCCAGCATTTT.

This chain links TRBV2 with TRBJ2-1, with 8 positions matching TRBD1. Germline lookup yields CDR1 SNHLY and CDR2 FYNNEI. V was pared by 10 bases and J by 7 bases, with 9 bases of the junction left unmatched. This CDR3 spans 13 amino acids. This CDR3 reads CATGQGIINEQFF. The CDR3, as DNA: TGTGCCACTGGACAGGGAATAATTAATGAGCAGTTCTTC. Full variable domain (rest looked up from reference TRBV2 and TRBJ2-1): EPEVTQTPSHQVTQMGQEVILRCVPISNHLYFYWYRQILGQKVEFLVSFYNNEISEKSEIFDDQFSVERPDGSNFTLKIRSTKLEDSAMYFCATGQGIINEQFFGPGTRLTVL.

This chain links TRBV5-1 with TRBJ2-5, with 14 bases fitting TRBD2. The CDR3 is made up of 14 amino acids. Germline CDR1 is SGHRS and CDR2 is YFSETQ. Germline trimming cut 4 bases from V and 14 bases from J; bases unmatched to any gene: 10. CDR3 protein: CASSETSGGARRYF. CDR3 DNA sequence: TGCGCCAGCAGCGAGACTAGCGGGGGGGCCCGGAGATACTTC.

V usage is TRBV7-3 and J usage is TRBJ1-3; 7 bases are shared with TRBD1. The CDR3 consists of 16 residues. Trimming removed 0 bases from V and 4 bases from J; junction bases left unmatched: 6. The germline CDR1 and CDR2 sequences are SGHTA and FQGTGA. The CDR3 spells CASSLTGGGYGNTIYF. The CDR3 nucleotides are TGTGCCAGCAGCTTAACCGGAGGGGGCTACGGAAACACCATATATTTT. Variable domain in full (rest from reference TRBV7-3 and TRBJ1-3): GAGVSQTPSNKVTEKGKYVELRCDPISGHTALYWYRQSLGQGPEFLIYFQGTGAADDSGLPNDRFFAVRPEGSVSTLKIQRTERGDSAVYLCASSLTGGGYGNTIYFGEGSWLTVV.

The genes are TRBV7-9 and TRBJ2-7; TRBD1 aligns across 8 bases. In germline, CDR1 is SEHNR, CDR2 FQNEAQ (reference sequence). V shed 0 bases, J shed 4 bases, and the junction held 11 bases outside the gene matches. CDR3 length: 17 residues. The DNA for the CDR3 is TGTGCCAGCAGCTTAGCCCCTTCGCAGGGGGCTCAGTACGAGCAGTACTTC. Translation gives CASSLAPSQGAQYEQYF.

The chain carries TRBV19 and TRBJ1-1; D is undetermined. Trimming pared 7 bases from V and 8 bases from J, leaving 11 bases between. CDR1 and CDR2 (germline): LNHDA, SQIVND (reference sequence). The CDR3 covers 11 residues. This chain's CDR3 is CASITSPEAFF. In DNA form, the CDR3 reads TGTGCCAGTATTACAAGTCCAGAAGCTTTCTTT. The full variable domain, rest sourced from reference TRBV19 and TRBJ1-1, is DGGITQSPKYLFRKEGQNVTLSCEQNLNHDAMYWYRQDPGQGLRLIYYSQIVNDFQKGDIAEGYSVSREKKESFPLTVTSAQKNPTAFYLCASITSPEAFFGQGTRLTVV.

The rearrangement links TRBV11-1 to TRBJ2-3, with 8 bases fitting TRBD1. Germline V gene sequence: CDR1 SGHAT, CDR2 FQDESV (reference sequence). Trimming at V came to 5 bases and at J to 3 bases, leaving 10 bases not matched to a gene. The CDR3 has 16 amino acids. For the CDR3, the DNA is TGTGCCAGCAGCAAGACAGGGGCTGTATATACAGATACGCAGTATTTT. This codes for CASSKTGAVYTDTQYF.

The chain joins TRBV5-1 to TRBJ2-7; 11 bases are a match to TRBD1. V gave up 2 bases and J gave up 5 bases; unmatched junction bases: 3. There are 14 residues in the CDR3. Germline V gene lookup returns CDR1 SGHRS and CDR2 YFSETQ. For the CDR3, the DNA is TGCGCCAGCAGCTTTTTGGGACAGGGGGACGAGCAGTACTTC. This encodes CASSFLGQGDEQYF.

The genes are TRBV9 and TRBJ2-3, with 7 bases that match TRBD2. Unmatched junction bases numbered 5, after V lost 0 bases and J lost 4 bases. Germline V gene sequence: CDR1 SGDLS, CDR2 YYNGEE. The CDR3 contains 15 residues. For the CDR3, the DNA is TGTGCCAGCAGCGTAGTGGGCGGGGGAGCAGATACGCAGTATTTT. Encoded protein: CASSVVGGGADTQYF.

The chain joins TRBV10-3 to TRBJ1-1, with D uncertain. Trimming shortened V by 6 bases and J by 6 bases, and 17 bases separated the two germline ends. Germline-derived CDR1 and CDR2 are ENHRY and SYGVKD. This CDR3 contains 14 residues. The CDR3 loop is CAIRGSSGEAEAFF. The CDR3 DNA sequence: TGTGCCATCAGGGGATCTTCCGGGGAGGCTGAAGCTTTCTTT.

This rearrangement joins TRBV9 to TRBJ2-7, with 7 bases identical to TRBD2. With V trimmed by 4 bases and J by 6 bases, 7 bases remained unmatched. The CDR3 extends over 13 amino acids. Germline V lookup: CDR1 SGDLS, CDR2 YYNGEE. This CDR3 reads CASSTLARFEQYF. The CDR3 DNA reads TGTGCCAGCAGCACACTAGCGCGGTTCGAGCAGTACTTC.

This sequence joins TRBV5-4 and TRBJ1-2, with D hard to call. This CDR3 contains 12 residues. Germline V gene data show CDR1 as SGHNT and CDR2 as YYREEE (reference sequence). V was trimmed by 4 bases and J by 5 bases, leaving 9 bases between them. The CDR3 region has the DNA TGTGCCAGCAGCCCGTCGGGTTATGGCTACACCTTC. This gives the protein CASSPSGYGYTF.

V usage is TRBV2 and J usage is TRBJ2-5; 10 nucleotides agree with TRBD2. Per germline, CDR1 SNHLY and CDR2 FYNNEI. The CDR3 runs 15 residues. The ends lost 8 bases at V and 10 bases at J; junction bases unmatched: 16. CDR3 in amino acids: CASAQLAGSPLGQYF. The CDR3 region has the DNA TGTGCCAGCGCCCAACTAGCGGGGAGTCCGCTCGGCCAGTACTTC.

V is TRBV5-8 and J is TRBJ1-1; D not resolved. Trimming took 1 base from V and 6 from J, leaving 7 bases between them. The V gene's germline CDR1 is SGHTS and CDR2 YDEGEE. This CDR3 has 12 amino acids. CDR3 region: CASSLSNSEAFF. The CDR3 DNA reads TGTGCCAGCAGCTTGTCTAACTCTGAAGCTTTCTTT.

V gene TRBV7-3 combines with J gene TRBJ2-2; D remains ambiguous. Trimming cost V 4 bases and J 6 bases, with 6 bases left between them. Looked up from germline, CDR1 is SGHTA and CDR2 is FQGTGA. This CDR3 region has 12 residues. CDR3 protein: CASSSQSGELFF. CDR3 DNA: TGTGCCAGCAGCTCCCAGTCCGGGGAGCTGTTTTTT. Based on the CDR3 plus reference TRBV7-3 and TRBJ2-2, the full variable domain is GAGVSQTPSNKVTEKGKYVELRCDPISGHTALYWYRQSLGQGPEFLIYFQGTGAADDSGLPNDRFFAVRPEGSVSTLKIQRTERGDSAVYLCASSSQSGELFFGEGSRLTVL.

The rearrangement joins TRBV5-1 to TRBJ2-5, with TRBD2 matching over 10 bases. Germline V gene sequence: CDR1 SGHRS, CDR2 YFSETQ. The CDR3 sequence is 15 residues long. Trimming at V came to 3 bases and at J to 2 bases, leaving 4 bases not matched to a gene. The CDR3 reads CASSSAGGPQETQYF. Here the CDR3 DNA reads TGCGCCAGCAGCTCAGCGGGGGGGCCTCAAGAGACCCAGTACTTC.

The J gene is TRBJ1-2, the V gene TRBV28; TRBD1 aligns across 7 bases. This CDR3 has 15 amino acids. Germline V CDR1 and CDR2: MDHEN, SYDVKM. V shed 6 bases, J shed 3 bases, and the junction held 10 bases outside the gene matches. As DNA, the CDR3 is TGTGCCAGCAGATCCGGACAGGATCAGCACTATGGCTACACCTTC. It yields the protein CASRSGQDQHYGYTF.

The gene calls are TRBV9 and TRBJ2-7; possibly TRBD2 for D (5 bases). CDR1 and CDR2 (germline): SGDLS, YYNGEE. The CDR3 loop spans 14 amino acids. Trimming removed 1 base at V and 2 bases at J, with 10 bases between. The CDR3 bases are TGTGCCAGCAGCGTATATCAGGAGGCCTACGAGCAGTACTTC. It yields the protein CASSVYQEAYEQYF.

The CDR3 coding sequence is TGTGCCAGCAGTTTAGGGGGAGGGCAGCCCCAGCATTTT. It yields the protein CASSLGGGQPQHF. This chain uses TRBV27 with TRBJ1-5, with D maybe TRBD1 (5 bases). Germline V gene lookup returns CDR1 MNHEY and CDR2 SMNVEV (reference sequence). Trimming shortened V by 2 bases and J by 7 bases, and 9 bases separated the two germline ends. This CDR3 is built from 13 residues.

This sequence joins TRBV7-9 and TRBJ1-1; possible D gene TRBD1, 5 bases. This CDR3 spans 11 amino acids. Germline V CDR1 and CDR2: SEHNR, FQNEAQ (reference sequence). V lost 5 bases, J lost 8 bases, and 9 bases lay in between. CDR3 amino acids: CASSTRQEAFF. CDR3 nucleotide sequence: TGTGCCAGCAGCACCCGACAGGAAGCTTTCTTT.

V usage is TRBV6-5 and J usage is TRBJ1-3; D remains ambiguous. Germline V gene sequence: CDR1 MNHEY, CDR2 SVGAGI. CDR3 size: 16 residues. Trimming took off 0 bases at V and 0 bases at J, with 9 bases between the two ends. The chain's CDR3 is CASSYSGVSSGNTIYF. CDR3 DNA sequence: TGTGCCAGCAGTTACTCGGGCGTATCCTCTGGAAACACCATATATTTT.